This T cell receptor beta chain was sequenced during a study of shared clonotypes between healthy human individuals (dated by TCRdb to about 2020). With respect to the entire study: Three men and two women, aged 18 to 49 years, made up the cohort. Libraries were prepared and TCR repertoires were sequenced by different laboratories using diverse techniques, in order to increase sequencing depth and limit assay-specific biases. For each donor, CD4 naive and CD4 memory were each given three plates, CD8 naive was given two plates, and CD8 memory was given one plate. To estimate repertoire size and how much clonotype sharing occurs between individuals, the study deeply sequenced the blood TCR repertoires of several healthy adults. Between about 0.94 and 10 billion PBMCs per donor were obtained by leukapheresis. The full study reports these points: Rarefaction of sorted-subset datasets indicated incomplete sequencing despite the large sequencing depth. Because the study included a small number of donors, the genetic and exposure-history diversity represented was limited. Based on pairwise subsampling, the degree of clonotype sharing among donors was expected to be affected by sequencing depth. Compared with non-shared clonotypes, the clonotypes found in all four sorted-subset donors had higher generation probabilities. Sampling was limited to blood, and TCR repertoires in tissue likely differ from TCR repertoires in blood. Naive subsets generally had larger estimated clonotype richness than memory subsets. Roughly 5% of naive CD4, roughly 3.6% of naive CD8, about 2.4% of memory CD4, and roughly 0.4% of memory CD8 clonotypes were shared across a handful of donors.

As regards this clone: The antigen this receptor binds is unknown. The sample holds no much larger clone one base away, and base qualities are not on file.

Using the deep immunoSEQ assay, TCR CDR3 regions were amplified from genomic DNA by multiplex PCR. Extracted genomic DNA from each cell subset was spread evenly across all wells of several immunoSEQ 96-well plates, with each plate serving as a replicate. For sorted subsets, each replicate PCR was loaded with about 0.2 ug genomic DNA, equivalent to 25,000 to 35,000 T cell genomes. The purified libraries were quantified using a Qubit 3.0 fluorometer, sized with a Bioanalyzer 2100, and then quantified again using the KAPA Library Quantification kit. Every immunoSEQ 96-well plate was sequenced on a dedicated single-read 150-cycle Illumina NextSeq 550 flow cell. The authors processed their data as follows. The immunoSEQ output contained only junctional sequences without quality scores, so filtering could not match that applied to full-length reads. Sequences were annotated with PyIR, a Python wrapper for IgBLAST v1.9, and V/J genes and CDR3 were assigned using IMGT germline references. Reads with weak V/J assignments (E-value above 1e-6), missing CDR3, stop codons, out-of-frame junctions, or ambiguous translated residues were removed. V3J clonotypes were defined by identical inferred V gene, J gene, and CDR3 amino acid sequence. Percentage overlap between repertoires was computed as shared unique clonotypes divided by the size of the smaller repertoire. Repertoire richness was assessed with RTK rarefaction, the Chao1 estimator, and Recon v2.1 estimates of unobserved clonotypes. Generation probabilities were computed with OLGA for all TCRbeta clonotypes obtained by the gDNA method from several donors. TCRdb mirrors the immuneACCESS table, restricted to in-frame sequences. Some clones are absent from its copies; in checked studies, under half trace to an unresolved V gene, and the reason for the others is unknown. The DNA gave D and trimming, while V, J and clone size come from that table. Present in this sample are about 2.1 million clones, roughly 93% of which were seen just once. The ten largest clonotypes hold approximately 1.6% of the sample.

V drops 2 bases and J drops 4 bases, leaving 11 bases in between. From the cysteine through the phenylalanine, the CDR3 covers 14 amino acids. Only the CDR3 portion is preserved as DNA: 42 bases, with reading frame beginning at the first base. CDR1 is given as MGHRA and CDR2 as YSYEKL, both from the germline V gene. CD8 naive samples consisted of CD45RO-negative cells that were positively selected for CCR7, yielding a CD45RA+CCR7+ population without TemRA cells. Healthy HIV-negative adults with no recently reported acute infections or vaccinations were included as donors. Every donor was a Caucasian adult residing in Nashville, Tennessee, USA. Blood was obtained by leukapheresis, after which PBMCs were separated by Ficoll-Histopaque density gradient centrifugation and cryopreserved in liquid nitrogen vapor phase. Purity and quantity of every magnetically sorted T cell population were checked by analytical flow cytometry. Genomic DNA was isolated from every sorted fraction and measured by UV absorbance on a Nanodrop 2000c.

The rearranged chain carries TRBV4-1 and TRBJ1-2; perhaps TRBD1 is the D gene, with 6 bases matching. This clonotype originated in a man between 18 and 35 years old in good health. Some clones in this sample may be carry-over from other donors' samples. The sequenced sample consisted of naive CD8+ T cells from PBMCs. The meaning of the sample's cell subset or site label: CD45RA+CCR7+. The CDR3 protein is CASSQRGGIYGYTF. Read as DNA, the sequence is TGCGCCAGCAGCCAAAGAGGGGGGATCTATGGCTACACCTTC.